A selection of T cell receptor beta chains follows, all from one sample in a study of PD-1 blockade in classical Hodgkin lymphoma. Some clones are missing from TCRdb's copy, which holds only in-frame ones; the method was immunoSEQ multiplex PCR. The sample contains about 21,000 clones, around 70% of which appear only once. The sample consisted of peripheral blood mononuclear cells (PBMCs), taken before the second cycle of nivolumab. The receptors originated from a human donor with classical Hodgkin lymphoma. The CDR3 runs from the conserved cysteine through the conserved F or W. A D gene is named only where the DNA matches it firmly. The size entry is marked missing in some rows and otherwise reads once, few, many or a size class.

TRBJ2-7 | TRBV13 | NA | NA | CASSLEGEAYEQYF | TGTGCCAGCAGCTTAGAGGGAGAGGCCTACGAGCAGTACTTC
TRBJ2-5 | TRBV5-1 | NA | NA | CASSYFTGSETQYF | TGCGCCAGCAGCTATTTCACGGGGTCAGAGACCCAGTACTTC
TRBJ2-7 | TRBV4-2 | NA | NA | CASSFKSIIGASADEQYF | TGTGCCAGCAGTTTTAAATCCATCATCGGGGCTAGCGCCGACGAGCAGTACTTC
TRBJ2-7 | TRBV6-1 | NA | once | CASSEATDYEQYF | TGTGCCAGCAGTGAAGCTACAGACTACGAGCAGTACTTC
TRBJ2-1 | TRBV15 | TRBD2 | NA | CATSRDGTSGSMWQFF | TGTGCCACCAGCAGAGATGGGACTAGCGGGAGTATGTGGCAGTTCTTC
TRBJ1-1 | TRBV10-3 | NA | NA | CAIRDSGGGTEAFF | TGTGCCATCAGGGATTCGGGTGGGGGTACTGAAGCTTTCTTT
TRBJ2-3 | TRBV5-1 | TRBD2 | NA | CASTGLDLQYF | TGCGCCAGCACGGGACTAGATCTTCAGTATTTT
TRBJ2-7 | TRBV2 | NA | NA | CASSTPSSYEQYF | TGTGCCAGCAGTACTCCTAGCTCCTACGAGCAGTACTTC
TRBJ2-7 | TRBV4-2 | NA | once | CASSQDGPLSEQYF | TGTGCCAGCAGCCAAGATGGCCCTTTGAGCGAGCAGTACTTC
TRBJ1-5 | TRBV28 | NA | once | CASSSQGGGTSNQPQHF | TGTGCCAGCAGTAGTCAAGGGGGGGGGACTAGCAATCAGCCCCAGCATTTT
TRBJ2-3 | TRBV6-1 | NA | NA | CASSARTGNMGTDTQYF | TGTGCCAGCAGTGCGCGAACCGGTAACATGGGCACAGATACGCAGTATTTT
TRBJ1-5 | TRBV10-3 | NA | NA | CAISESMGLGQPQHF | TGTGCCATCAGTGAGTCGATGGGGCTGGGGCAGCCCCAGCATTTT
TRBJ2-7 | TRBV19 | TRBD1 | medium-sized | CASRHTRQGRNEQYF | TGTGCCAGTAGGCATACAAGACAGGGGCGGAACGAGCAGTACTTC
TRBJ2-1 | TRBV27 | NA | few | CASSLSGTENEQFF | TGTGCCAGCAGTTTATCCGGGACGGAAAATGAGCAGTTCTTC
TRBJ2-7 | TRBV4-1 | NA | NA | CASSHQDAMSSYEQYF | TGCGCCAGCAGCCATCAAGACGCGATGAGCTCCTACGAGCAGTACTTC
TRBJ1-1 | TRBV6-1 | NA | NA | CASTRQVMNTEAFF | TGTGCCAGCACTCGACAGGTCATGAACACTGAAGCTTTCTTT
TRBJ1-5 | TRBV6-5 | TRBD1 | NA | CASRRGQGINQPQHF | TGTGCCAGCCGGCGCGGACAGGGGATCAATCAGCCCCAGCATTTT
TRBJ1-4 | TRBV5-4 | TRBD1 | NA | CASSWTGTGDNEKLFF | TGTGCCAGCAGCTGGACCGGGACAGGTGATAATGAAAAACTGTTTTTT
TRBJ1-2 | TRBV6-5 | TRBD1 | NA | CASSYSRTGGNYGYTF | TGTGCCAGCAGTTACTCGAGGACAGGGGGAAACTATGGCTACACCTTC
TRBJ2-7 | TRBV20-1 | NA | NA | CSARDYEQYF | TGCAGTGCCAGGGATTACGAGCAGTACTTC
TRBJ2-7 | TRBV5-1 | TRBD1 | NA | CASSRWTGDNEQYF | TGCGCCAGCAGCAGGTGGACAGGGGACAACGAGCAGTACTTC
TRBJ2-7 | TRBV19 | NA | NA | CASSIVGQGNEQYF | TGTGCCAGTAGTATAGTAGGGCAGGGGAACGAGCAGTACTTC
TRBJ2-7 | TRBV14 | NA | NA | CASSLSWGEQYF | TGTGCCAGCAGCCTGTCGTGGGGCGAGCAGTACTTC
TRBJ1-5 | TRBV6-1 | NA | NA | CASGKAGNQPQHF | TGTGCCAGCGGTAAGGCAGGGAATCAGCCCCAGCATTTT
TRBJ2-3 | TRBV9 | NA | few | CASSVYGTGVIDTQYF | TGTGCCAGCAGCGTATATGGGACGGGGGTTATAGATACGCAGTATTTT
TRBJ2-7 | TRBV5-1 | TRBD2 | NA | CASSSLAGGTYEQYF | TGCGCCAGCAGCTCATTAGCGGGAGGGACCTACGAGCAGTACTTC
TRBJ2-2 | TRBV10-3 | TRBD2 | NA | CAIKAGPNTGELFF | TGTGCCATCAAAGCGGGACCGAACACCGGGGAGCTGTTTTTT
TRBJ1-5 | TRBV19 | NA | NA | CASSIGGASTSSNQPQHF | TGTGCCAGTAGTATAGGAGGGGCCAGCACCTCTAGCAATCAGCCCCAGCATTTT
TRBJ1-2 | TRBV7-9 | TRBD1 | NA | CASSLAGTGVHTF | TGTGCCAGCAGCTTAGCCGGGACAGGCGTTCACACCTTC
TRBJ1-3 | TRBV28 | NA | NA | CASTMDENTIYF | TGTGCCAGCACAATGGACGAAAACACCATATATTTT
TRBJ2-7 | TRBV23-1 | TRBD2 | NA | CASSQGVLASYEQYF | TGCGCCAGCAGCCAAGGGGTACTAGCGAGCTACGAGCAGTACTTC
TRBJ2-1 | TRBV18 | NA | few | CASSRAAVGIDEQFF | TGTGCCAGCTCACGGGCGGCGGTAGGGATAGATGAGCAGTTCTTC
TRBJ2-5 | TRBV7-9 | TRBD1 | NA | CASSIWTGGLQETQYF | TGTGCCAGCAGCATTTGGACAGGGGGCCTCCAAGAGACCCAGTACTTC
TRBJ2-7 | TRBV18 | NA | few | CASSPYSQGGSPMKQYF | TGTGCCAGCTCACCATATTCTCAGGGGGGATCCCCTATGAAGCAGTACTTC
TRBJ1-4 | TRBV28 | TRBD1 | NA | CATLLGGFEKLFF | TGTGCCACCCTGTTAGGGGGCTTTGAAAAACTGTTTTTT
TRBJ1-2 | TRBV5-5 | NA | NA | CASSTWTDNGYTF | TGTGCCAGCAGCACCTGGACAGATAATGGCTACACCTTC
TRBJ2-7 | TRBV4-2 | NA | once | CASSADPGSSYEQYF | TGTGCCAGCAGTGCAGATCCAGGCAGCTCCTACGAGCAGTACTTC
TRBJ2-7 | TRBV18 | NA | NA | CASSYSASYEQYF | TGTGCCAGCTCATACTCAGCGTCCTACGAGCAGTACTTC
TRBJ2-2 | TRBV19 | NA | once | CASSKAGQTSTGELFF | TGTGCCAGTAGTAAGGCGGGGCAAACGTCCACCGGGGAGCTGTTTTTT